The clone carrying this TCR beta chain was counted between two and nine times. PCR employed 60 Vbeta and 13 Jbeta primers. The method was immunoSEQ multiplex PCR; TCRdb's version includes in-frame clones alone and lacks a portion of them. Among 90,000 to 100,000 clones listed, more than 60% were seen once. This sample is drawn from a study of cytomegalovirus exposure and HLA in healthy donors. Sequenced input: PBMCs. This clonotype originated in a man aged 30 to 39 in good health and CMV-seronegative.

CDR3 coding DNA: TGCGCCAGCAGCCTGGACGGAGGCTCCTATAATTCACCCCTCCACTTT. This translates into CASSLDGGSYNSPLHF. This chain connects TRBV5-1 to TRBJ1-6, with D unclear. Germline CDR1 SGHRS, CDR2 YFSETQ. The CDR3 loop spans 16 amino acids. V dropped 4 bases and J dropped 0 bases, with 11 bases sitting between them. The variable domain in full, with the rest retrieved from reference TRBV5-1 and TRBJ1-6, is KAGVTQTPRYLIKTRGQQVTLSCSPISGHRSVSWYQQTPGQGLQFLFEYFSETQRNKGNFPGRFSGRQFSNSRSEMNVSTLELGDSALYLCASSLDGGSYNSPLHFGNGTRLTVT.